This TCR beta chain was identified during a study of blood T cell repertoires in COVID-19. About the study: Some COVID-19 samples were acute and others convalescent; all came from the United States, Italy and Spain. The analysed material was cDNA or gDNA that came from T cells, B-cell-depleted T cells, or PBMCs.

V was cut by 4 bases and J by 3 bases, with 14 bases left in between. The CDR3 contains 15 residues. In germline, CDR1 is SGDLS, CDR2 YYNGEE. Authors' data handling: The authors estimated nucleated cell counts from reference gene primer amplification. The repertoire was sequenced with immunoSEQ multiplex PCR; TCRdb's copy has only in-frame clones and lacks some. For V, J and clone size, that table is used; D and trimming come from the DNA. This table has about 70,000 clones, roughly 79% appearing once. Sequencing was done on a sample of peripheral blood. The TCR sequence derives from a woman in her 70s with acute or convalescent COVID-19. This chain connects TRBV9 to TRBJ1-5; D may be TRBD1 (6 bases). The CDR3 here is CASSSTGLSNQPQHF. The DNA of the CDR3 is TGTGCCAGCAGCTCAACAGGGTTATCCAATCAGCCCCAGCATTTT.